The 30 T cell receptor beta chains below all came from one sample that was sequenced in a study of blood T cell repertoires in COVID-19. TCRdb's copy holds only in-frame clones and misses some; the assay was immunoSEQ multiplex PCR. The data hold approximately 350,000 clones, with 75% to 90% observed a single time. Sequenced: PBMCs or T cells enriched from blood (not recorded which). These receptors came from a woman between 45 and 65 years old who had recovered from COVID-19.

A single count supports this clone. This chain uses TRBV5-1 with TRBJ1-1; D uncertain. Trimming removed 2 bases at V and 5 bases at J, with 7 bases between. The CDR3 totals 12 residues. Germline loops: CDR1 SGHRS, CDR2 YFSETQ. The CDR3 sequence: CASSFPGTEAFF. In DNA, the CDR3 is TGCGCCAGCAGCTTCCCGGGTACTGAAGCTTTCTTT.

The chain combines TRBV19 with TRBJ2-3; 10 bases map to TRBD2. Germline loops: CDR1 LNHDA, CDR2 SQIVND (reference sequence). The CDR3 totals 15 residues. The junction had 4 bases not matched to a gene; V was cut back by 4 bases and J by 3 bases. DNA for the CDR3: TGTGCCAGTAGTACCAGGACTAGCGGAACAGATACGCAGTATTTT. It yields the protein CASSTRTSGTDTQYF.

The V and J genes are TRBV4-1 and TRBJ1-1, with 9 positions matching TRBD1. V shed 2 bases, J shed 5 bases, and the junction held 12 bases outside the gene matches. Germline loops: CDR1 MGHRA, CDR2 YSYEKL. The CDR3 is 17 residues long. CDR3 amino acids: CASSQILQGARLTEAFF. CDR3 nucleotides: TGCGCCAGCAGCCAAATCCTACAGGGGGCCCGGCTTACTGAAGCTTTCTTT.

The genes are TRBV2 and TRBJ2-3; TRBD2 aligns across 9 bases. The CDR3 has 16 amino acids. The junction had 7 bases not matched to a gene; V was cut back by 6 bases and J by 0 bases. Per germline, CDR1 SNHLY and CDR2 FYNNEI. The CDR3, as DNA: TGTGCCAGCAGCGGTAGCGGGGGCCTTAGCACAGATACGCAGTATTTT. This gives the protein CASSGSGGLSTDTQYF.

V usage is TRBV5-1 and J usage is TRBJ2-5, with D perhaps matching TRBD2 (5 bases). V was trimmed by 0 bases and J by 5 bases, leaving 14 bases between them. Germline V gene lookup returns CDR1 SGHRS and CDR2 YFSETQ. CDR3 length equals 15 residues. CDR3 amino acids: CASSLAGGGEETQYF. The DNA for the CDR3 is TGCGCCAGCAGCTTGGCTGGCGGTGGGGAGGAGACCCAGTACTTC.

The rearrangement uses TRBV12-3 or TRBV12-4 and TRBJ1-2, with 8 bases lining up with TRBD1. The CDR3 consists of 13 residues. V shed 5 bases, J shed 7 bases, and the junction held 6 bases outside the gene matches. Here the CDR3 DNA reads TGTGCCAGCAGTCCCCAGGGGGCGACTGGCTACACCTTC. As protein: CASSPQGATGYTF.

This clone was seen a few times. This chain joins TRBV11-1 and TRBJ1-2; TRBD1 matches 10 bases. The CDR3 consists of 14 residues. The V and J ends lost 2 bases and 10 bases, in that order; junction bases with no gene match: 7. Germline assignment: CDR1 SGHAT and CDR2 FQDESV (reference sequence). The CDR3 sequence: CASSLKDRGADYTF. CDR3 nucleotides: TGTGCCAGCAGCTTAAAGGACAGGGGGGCGGACTACACCTTC.

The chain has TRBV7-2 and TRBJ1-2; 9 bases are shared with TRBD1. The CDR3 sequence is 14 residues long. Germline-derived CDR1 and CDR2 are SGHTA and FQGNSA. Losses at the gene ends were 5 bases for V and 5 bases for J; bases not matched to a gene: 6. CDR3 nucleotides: TGTGCCAGCAGCAAACAGGGGGCTGAGTATGGCTACACCTTC. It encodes CASSKQGAEYGYTF.

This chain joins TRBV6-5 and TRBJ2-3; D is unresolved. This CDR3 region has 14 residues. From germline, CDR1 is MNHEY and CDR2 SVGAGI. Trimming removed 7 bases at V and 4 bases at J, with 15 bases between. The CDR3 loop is CASTSVLEADTQYF. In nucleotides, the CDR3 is TGTGCCAGCACCTCAGTGCTTGAGGCAGATACGCAGTATTTT.

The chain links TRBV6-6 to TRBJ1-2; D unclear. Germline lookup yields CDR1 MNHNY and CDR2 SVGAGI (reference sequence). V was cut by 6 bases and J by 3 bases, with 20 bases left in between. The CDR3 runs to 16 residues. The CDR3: CASRTTSERTDYGYTF. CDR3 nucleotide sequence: TGTGCCAGCAGGACCACATCGGAAAGGACTGACTATGGCTACACCTTC.

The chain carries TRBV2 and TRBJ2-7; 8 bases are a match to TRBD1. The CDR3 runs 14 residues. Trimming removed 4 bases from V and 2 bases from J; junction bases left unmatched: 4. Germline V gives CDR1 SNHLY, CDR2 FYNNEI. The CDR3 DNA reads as TGTGCCAGCAGTGGGGTACAGGGGGCCTACGAGCAGTACTTC. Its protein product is CASSGVQGAYEQYF.

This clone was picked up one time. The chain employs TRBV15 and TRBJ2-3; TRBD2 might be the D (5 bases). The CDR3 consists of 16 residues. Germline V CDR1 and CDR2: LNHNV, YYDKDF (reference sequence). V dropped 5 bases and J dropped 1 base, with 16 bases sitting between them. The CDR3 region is CATSPGLWERTDTQYF. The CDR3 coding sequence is TGTGCCACCAGCCCGGGGTTGTGGGAGCGCACAGATACGCAGTATTTT.

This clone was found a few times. The CDR3: CASSQEYTEEAFF. The CDR3 DNA is TGTGCCAGCAGCCAAGAGTATACAGAAGAAGCTTTCTTT. The chain has TRBV3-1 (or the pseudogene TRBV3-2) and TRBJ1-1; the D is unclear. The CDR3 loop spans 13 amino acids. Per germline, CDR1 LGHDT and CDR2 YNNKEL (reference sequence). V lost 0 bases and J 8 bases, leaving 10 bases between the germline ends.

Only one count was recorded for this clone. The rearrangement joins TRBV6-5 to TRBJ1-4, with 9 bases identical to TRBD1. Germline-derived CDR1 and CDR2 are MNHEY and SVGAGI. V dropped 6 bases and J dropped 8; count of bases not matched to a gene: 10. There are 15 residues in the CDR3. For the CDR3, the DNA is TGTGCCAGCAGACCAACACAGGGGGCGCGGGAAAAACTGTTTTTT. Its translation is CASRPTQGAREKLFF.

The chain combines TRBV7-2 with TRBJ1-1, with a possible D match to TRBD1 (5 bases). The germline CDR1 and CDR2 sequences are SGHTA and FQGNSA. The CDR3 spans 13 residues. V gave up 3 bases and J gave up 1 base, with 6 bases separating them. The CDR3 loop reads CASSFGGNTEAFF. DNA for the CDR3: TGTGCCAGCAGCTTCGGGGGGAACACTGAAGCTTTCTTT.

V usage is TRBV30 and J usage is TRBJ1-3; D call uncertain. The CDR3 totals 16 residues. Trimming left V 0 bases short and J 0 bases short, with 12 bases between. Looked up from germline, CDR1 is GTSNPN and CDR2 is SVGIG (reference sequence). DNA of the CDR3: TGTGCCTGGAGTGTATCTGGGCAGAACTCTGGAAACACCATATATTTT. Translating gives CAWSVSGQNSGNTIYF. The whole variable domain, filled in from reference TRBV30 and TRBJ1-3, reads SQTIHQWPATLVQPVGSPLSLECTVEGTSNPNLYWYRQAAGRGLQLLFYSVGIGQISSEVPQNLSASRPQDRQFILSSKKLLLSDSGFYLCAWSVSGQNSGNTIYFGEGSWLTVV.

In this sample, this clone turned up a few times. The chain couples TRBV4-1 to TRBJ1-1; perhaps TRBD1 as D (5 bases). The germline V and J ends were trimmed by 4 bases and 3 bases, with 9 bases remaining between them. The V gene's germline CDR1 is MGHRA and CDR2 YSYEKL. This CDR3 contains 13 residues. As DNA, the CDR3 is TGCGCCAGCAGCCCTTGGGGGGACACTGAAGCTTTCTTT. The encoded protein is CASSPWGDTEAFF.

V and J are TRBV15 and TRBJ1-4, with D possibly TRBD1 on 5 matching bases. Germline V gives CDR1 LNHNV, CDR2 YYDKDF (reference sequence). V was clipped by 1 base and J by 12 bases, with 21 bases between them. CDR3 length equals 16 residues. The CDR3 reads CATSRGVGQGNRELFF. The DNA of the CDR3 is TGTGCCACCAGCAGAGGGGTGGGGCAGGGAAACAGAGAACTGTTTTTT.

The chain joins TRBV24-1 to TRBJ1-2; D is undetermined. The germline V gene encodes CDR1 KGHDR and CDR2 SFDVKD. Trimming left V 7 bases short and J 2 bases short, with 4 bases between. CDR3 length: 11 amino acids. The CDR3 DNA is TGTGCCACCAGGCGGAACTATGGCTACACCTTC. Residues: CATRRNYGYTF.

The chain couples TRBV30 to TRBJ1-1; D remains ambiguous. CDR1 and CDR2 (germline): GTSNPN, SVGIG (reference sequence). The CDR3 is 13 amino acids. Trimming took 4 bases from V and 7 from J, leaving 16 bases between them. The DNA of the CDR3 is TGTGCCTGGACGATAGGCACAGATTATGAAGCTTTCTTT. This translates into CAWTIGTDYEAFF.

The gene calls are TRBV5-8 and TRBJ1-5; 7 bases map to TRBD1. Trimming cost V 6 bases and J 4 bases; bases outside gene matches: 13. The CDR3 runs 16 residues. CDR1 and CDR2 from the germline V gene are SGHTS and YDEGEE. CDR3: CASTLSSGTENQPQHF. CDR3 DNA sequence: TGTGCCAGCACTCTATCTTCCGGGACAGAAAATCAGCCCCAGCATTTT.

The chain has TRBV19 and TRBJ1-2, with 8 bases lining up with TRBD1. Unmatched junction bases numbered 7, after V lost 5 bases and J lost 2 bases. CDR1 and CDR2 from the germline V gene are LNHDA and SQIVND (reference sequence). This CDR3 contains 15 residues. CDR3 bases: TGTGCCAGTAGTGTCGCAGGGGGCCGGAACTATGGCTACACCTTC. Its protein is CASSVAGGRNYGYTF.

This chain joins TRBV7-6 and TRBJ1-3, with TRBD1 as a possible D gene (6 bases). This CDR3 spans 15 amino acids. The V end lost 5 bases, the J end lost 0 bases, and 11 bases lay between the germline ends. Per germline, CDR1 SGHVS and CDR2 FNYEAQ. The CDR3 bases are TGTGCCAGCAGCCCATCCAGGGGCTCTGGAAACACCATATATTTT. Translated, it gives CASSPSRGSGNTIYF.

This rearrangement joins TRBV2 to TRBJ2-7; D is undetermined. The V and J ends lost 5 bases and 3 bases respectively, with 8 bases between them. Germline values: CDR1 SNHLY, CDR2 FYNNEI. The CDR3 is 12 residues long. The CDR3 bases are TGTGCCAGCAGTCAGGATGGCTACGAGCAGTACTTC. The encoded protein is CASSQDGYEQYF.

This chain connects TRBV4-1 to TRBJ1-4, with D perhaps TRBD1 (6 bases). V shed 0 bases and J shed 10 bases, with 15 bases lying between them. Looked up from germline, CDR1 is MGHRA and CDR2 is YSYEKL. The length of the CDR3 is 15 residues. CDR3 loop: CASSQDIQGWSKLFF. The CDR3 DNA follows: TGCGCCAGCAGCCAAGATATCCAGGGGTGGTCAAAACTGTTTTTT.

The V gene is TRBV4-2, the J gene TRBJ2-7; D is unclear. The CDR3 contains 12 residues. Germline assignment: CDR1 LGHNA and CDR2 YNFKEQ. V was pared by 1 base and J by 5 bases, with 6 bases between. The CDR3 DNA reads TGTGCCAGCAGCCAAGTTTCTAACGAGCAGTACTTC. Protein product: CASSQVSNEQYF.

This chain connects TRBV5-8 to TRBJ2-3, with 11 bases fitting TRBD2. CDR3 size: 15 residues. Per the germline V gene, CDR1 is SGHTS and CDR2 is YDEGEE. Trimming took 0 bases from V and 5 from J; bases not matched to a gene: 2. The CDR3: CASSLGLAGGDTQYF. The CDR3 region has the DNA TGTGCCAGCAGCTTGGGTCTAGCGGGAGGAGATACGCAGTATTTT.

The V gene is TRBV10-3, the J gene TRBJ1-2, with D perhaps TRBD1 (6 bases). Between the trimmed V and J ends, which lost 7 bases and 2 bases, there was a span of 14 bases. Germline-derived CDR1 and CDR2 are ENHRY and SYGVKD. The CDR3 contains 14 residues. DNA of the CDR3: TGTGCCATCAACGGACAGCAAGTAAACTATGGCTACACCTTC. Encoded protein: CAINGQQVNYGYTF.

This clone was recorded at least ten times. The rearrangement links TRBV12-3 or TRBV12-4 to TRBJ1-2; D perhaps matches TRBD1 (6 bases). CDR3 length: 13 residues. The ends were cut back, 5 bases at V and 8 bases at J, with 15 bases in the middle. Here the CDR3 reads CASSLTGRTGYTF. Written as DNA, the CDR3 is TGTGCCAGCAGTCTCACAGGGAGAACAGGCTACACCTTC.

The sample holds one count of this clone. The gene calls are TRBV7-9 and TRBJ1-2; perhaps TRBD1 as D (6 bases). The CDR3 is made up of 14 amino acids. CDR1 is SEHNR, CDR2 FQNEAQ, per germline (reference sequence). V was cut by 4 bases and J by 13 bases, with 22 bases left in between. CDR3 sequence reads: CASSSGGPGTISTF. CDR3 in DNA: TGTGCCAGCAGCTCCGGGGGGCCGGGGACAATTAGCACCTTC.